One and the same sample provided the 3 T cell receptor beta chains below, sequenced in a study of vaccination effects on CD4 cells after COVID-19. No cognate antigen is known for these TCRs. Sequenced by immunoSEQ multiplex PCR; TCRdb stores in-frame clones only, minus some. The table has tens of thousands of clones, about 80% seen once. The ViraFEST assay expanded antigen-specific CD4+ T cells with viral peptide pools before sequencing. CD4+ T cells were isolated after roughly nine days of culture. Participants were vaccinated with two doses of either the BNT162b2 or mRNA-1273 vaccine. The sequencing used CD4+ T cells from PBMCs cultured with HCoV-OC43 spike peptides, collected after COVID-19 vaccination. The subset: HCoV-OC43 spike overlapping peptide pool stimulation. The receptors shown here come from a human donor who received a COVID-19 vaccine.

The chain couples TRBV5-4 to TRBJ2-2; 10 bases align to TRBD1. Germline lookup yields CDR1 SGHNT and CDR2 YYREEE (reference sequence). The CDR3 runs to 16 residues. The V segment lost 4 bases and the J segment 2 bases; nucleotides outside the gene matches: 5. Here the CDR3 reads CASSNRDRGNTGELFF. CDR3 in DNA: TGTGCCAGCAGCAACCGGGACAGGGGTAACACCGGGGAGCTGTTTTTT.

CDR3 DNA sequence: TGTGCCAGCAGCCGGCAGGCTGGCTACGAGCAGTACGTC. This translates into CASSRQAGYEQYV. The gene calls are TRBV5-5 and TRBJ2-7; D gene ambiguous. This CDR3 spans 13 amino acids. V lost 4 bases, J lost 3 bases, and 11 bases lay in between. Germline CDR1 and CDR2: SGHKS and YYEKEE (reference sequence).

This clone was detected only once. The V gene is TRBV6-6, the J gene TRBJ1-2; D is ambiguous. From germline, CDR1 is MNHNY and CDR2 SVGAGI (reference sequence). The CDR3 sequence is 13 residues long. V lost 0 bases to trimming and J lost 8 bases, with 10 bases between them. CDR3 sequence: CASSYSKPGGYTF. The CDR3 nucleotides read TGTGCCAGCAGTTACTCGAAGCCGGGCGGCTACACCTTC.